Following are 17 T cell receptor beta chains from one sample sequenced in a study of blood T cell repertoires in COVID-19. Here immunoSEQ multiplex PCR was the method, and the copy in TCRdb shows in-frame clones only, minus some. The sample consists of roughly 120,000 clones, approximately 82% of them appearing once. Specimen: peripheral blood. These receptors were obtained from a woman of 80 years or more with acute or convalescent COVID-19.

This clone is termed medium-sized (0.01 to 0.1%). The CDR3 coding sequence is TGTGCCAGCAGCTTACTCGACAGGGTTCATGGCTACACCTTC. Protein: CASSLLDRVHGYTF. The chain carries TRBV7-9 and TRBJ1-2, with 7 bases aligning to TRBD1. After removal of 2 bases from V and 6 bases from J, the junction contained 6 bases not matched to a gene. Germline assignment: CDR1 SEHNR and CDR2 FQNEAQ (reference sequence). There are 14 residues in the CDR3.

The V and J genes are TRBV2 and TRBJ1-2; D uncertain. Trimming took 2 bases from V and 7 from J, leaving 8 bases between them. This CDR3 comprises 12 residues. Germline V gene sequence: CDR1 SNHLY, CDR2 FYNNEI. CDR3 residues: CASSELAGGYTF. Written as DNA, the CDR3 is TGTGCCAGCAGTGAACTCGCGGGTGGCTACACCTTC.

The chain links TRBV18 to TRBJ1-1, with TRBD1 matching over 7 bases. With V trimmed by 3 bases and J by 1 base, 5 bases remained unmatched. The CDR3 is 15 amino acids. Looked up from germline, CDR1 is KGHSH and CDR2 is LQKENI. The CDR3 DNA follows: TGTGCCAGCTCACCTTCGAACAGGGGGAACACTGAAGCTTTCTTT. This codes for CASSPSNRGNTEAFF.

This rearrangement joins TRBV30 to TRBJ2-7; D is perhaps TRBD2 (7 bases). The V gene's germline CDR1 is GTSNPN and CDR2 SVGIG (reference sequence). The germline V and J ends were trimmed by 0 bases and 3 bases, with 12 bases remaining between them. This CDR3 is built from 14 residues. The CDR3 region has the DNA TGTGCCTGGAGTGTTTCGGGGGGCGGCTACGAGCAGTACTTC. Translated: CAWSVSGGGYEQYF.

The rearrangement uses TRBV27 and TRBJ2-5; 9 nucleotides match TRBD2. After removal of 6 bases from V and 4 bases from J, the junction contained 12 bases not matched to a gene. Germline CDR1 MNHEY, CDR2 SMNVEV (reference sequence). The CDR3 loop spans 16 amino acids. CDR3 DNA sequence: TGTGCCAGCAGGTCGACCGGCGGGGGGGCCTTAGAGACCCAGTACTTC. It encodes CASRSTGGGALETQYF.

The chain links TRBV28 to TRBJ2-7, with TRBD2 identical over 12 bases. Germline CDR1 reads MDHEN; CDR2 reads SYDVKM. Unmatched junction bases numbered 1, after V lost 6 bases and J lost 1 base. This CDR3 has 14 amino acids. The CDR3 sequence: CASRGLAGSYEQYF. In nucleotides, the CDR3 is TGTGCCAGCAGAGGACTAGCGGGGTCCTACGAGCAGTACTTC.

This clone was seen more than once but under ten times. V gene TRBV18 combines with J gene TRBJ2-5; a possible D gene is TRBD2 (6 bases). CDR1 KGHSH and CDR2 LQKENI come from the germline V gene. CDR3 size: 14 residues. Trimming removed 6 bases at V and 1 base at J, with 12 bases between. The CDR3, as DNA: TGTGCCAGCTCTCCCCGGGAGTTCCAAGAGACCCAGTACTTC. This encodes CASSPREFQETQYF.

This chain connects TRBV19 to TRBJ2-1; perhaps TRBD2 as D (6 bases). Trimming took off 1 base at V and 8 bases at J, with 12 bases between the two ends. The CDR3 consists of 14 residues. CDR1 is LNHDA and CDR2 is SQIVND in the germline V gene (reference sequence). In DNA, the CDR3 is TGTGCCAGTAGTATAGTGGGACTGGCTTATGAGCAGTTCTTC. Translating gives CASSIVGLAYEQFF.

This clone was recorded a few times. The rearrangement uses TRBV19 and TRBJ2-1, with 13 bases lining up with TRBD2. The CDR3 extends over 17 amino acids. V shed 3 bases, J shed 7 bases, and the junction held 9 bases outside the gene matches. CDR1 is LNHDA, CDR2 SQIVND, per germline (reference sequence). The CDR3 region has the DNA TGTGCCAGTAGTATCGGAAGGGGACTAGCGGGACGTAATGAGCAGTTCTTC. Translating gives CASSIGRGLAGRNEQFF. Full variable domain (outside the CDR3, taken from reference TRBV19 and TRBJ2-1): DGGITQSPKYLFRKEGQNVTLSCEQNLNHDAMYWYRQDPGQGLRLIYYSQIVNDFQKGDIAEGYSVSREKKESFPLTVTSAQKNPTAFYLCASSIGRGLAGRNEQFFGPGTRLTVL.

The CDR3 DNA reads TGTGCGGCGGGGGAGACCCAGTACTTC. It encodes CAAGETQYF. The gene calls are TRBV3-1 (or the pseudogene TRBV3-2) and TRBJ2-5; D is possibly TRBD2 (6 bases). This CDR3 has 9 residues. Germline-derived CDR1 and CDR2 are LGHDT and YNNKEL (reference sequence).

The chain joins TRBV5-1 to TRBJ1-1; D not certain. Trimming took off 3 bases at V and 1 base at J, with 13 bases between the two ends. The CDR3 extends over 15 amino acids. Germline CDR1 reads SGHRS; CDR2 reads YFSETQ. This CDR3 reads CASSWSEGGNTEAFF. The CDR3 DNA follows: TGCGCCAGCAGCTGGAGCGAGGGAGGGAACACTGAAGCTTTCTTT.

This chain uses TRBV25-1 with TRBJ2-1; the D gene is possibly TRBD2 (5 bases). Trimming removed 5 bases at V and 0 bases at J, with 14 bases between. The CDR3 is 16 residues long. Germline assignment: CDR1 MGHDK and CDR2 SYGVNS. The CDR3 loop reads CASSTADGSSYNEQFF. As DNA, the CDR3 is TGTGCCAGCAGTACGGCGGATGGGAGCTCCTACAATGAGCAGTTCTTC.

CDR3 DNA: TGTGCCAGCAGCATAAACGGGGGGGTGAACACAGATACGCAGTATTTT. It specifies CASSINGGVNTDTQYF. This chain joins TRBV2 and TRBJ2-3; 8 bases map to TRBD2. The ends lost 6 bases at V and 2 bases at J; junction bases unmatched: 10. Per the germline V gene, CDR1 is SNHLY and CDR2 is FYNNEI. This CDR3 comprises 16 residues.

The CDR3 reads CARTHTGLRGYTF. The CDR3 DNA reads TGTGCCAGAACTCATACAGGTCTGCGGGGCTACACCTTC. V gene TRBV5-3 combines with J gene TRBJ1-2; D is possibly TRBD1 (5 bases). TRBV5-3 is classed as an ORF, of uncertain function. V was trimmed by 6 bases and J by 8 bases, leaving 17 bases between them. CDR3 length: 13 amino acids.

The chain has TRBV20-1 and TRBJ2-3, with D perhaps TRBD2 (6 bases). Looked up from germline, CDR1 is DFQATT and CDR2 is SNEGSKA (reference sequence). This CDR3 contains 11 residues. Trimming stripped 5 bases from V and 10 bases from J, with 13 bases between. CDR3: CSAPSGTPQYF. As DNA, the CDR3 is TGCAGTGCTCCCTCCGGGACTCCGCAGTATTTT.

This clone was seen only a few times. The rearrangement uses TRBV10-2 and TRBJ1-2; TRBD1 is a possible D gene (6 bases). Germline values: CDR1 WSHSY, CDR2 SAAADI. This CDR3 region has 16 residues. V lost 7 bases, J lost 2 bases, and 20 bases lay in between. The CDR3 protein is CASTEGTITPNYGYTF. DNA for the CDR3: TGCGCCAGCACCGAGGGGACAATCACCCCCAACTATGGCTACACCTTC.

The genes are TRBV12-3 or TRBV12-4 and TRBJ2-6; no clear D. V was clipped by 5 bases and J by 12 bases, with 8 bases between them. CDR3 size: 11 residues. Written as DNA, the CDR3 is TGTGCCAGCAGTCCCCGCGGCGTCCTGACTTTC. Its protein product is CASSPRGVLTF.